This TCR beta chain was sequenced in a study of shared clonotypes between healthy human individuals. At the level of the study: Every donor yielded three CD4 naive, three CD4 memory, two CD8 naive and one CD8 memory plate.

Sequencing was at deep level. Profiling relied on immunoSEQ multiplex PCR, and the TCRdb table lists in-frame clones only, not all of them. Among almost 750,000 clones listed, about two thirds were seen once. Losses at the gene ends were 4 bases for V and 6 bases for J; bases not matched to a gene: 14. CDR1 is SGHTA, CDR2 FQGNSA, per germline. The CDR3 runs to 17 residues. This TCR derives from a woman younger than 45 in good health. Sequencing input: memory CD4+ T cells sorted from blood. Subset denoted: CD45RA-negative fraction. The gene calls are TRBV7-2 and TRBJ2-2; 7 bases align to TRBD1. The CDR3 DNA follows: TGTGCCAGCAGCTCGTCGACCGCAACCCAGGGGGCCGGGGAGCTGTTTTTT. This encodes CASSSSTATQGAGELFF.